The 9 T cell receptor beta chains below were found in one sample sequenced in a study of T cells after yellow fever vaccination. One entry per CDR3 protein results from TCRdb running MiXCR on the 5' RACE reads. Of 300,000 to 400,000 distinct CDR3 sequences detected, 8.5% to 10% appear once; the ten largest clones hold under 20%. Sequences were derived from PBMCs, sampled on the day of the first yellow fever vaccination. Every receptor here comes from a man between 18 and 35 years old who received the YFV17D yellow fever vaccine.

There are many counts of this clonotype. The chain couples TRBV7-9 to TRBJ1-4; TRBD1 might be the D (5 bases). The V end was cut by 0 bases, the J end by 7 bases, with 9 bases between. CDR1 and CDR2 (germline): SEHNR, FQNEAQ (reference sequence). The CDR3 has 14 amino acids. CDR3 sequence reads: CASSLARQGEKLFF. The CDR3 DNA is TGTGCCAGCAGCTTAGCGCGGCAGGGTGAAAAACTGTTTTTT.

The chain is built from TRBV29-1 and TRBJ2-5; 9 positions agree with TRBD1. V lost 7 bases, J lost 4 bases, and 10 bases stayed unmatched. This CDR3 has 14 residues. CDR1 and CDR2 from the germline V gene are SQVTM and ANQGSEA. The CDR3 is CSAESQGAGETQYF. The CDR3 DNA follows: TGCAGCGCCGAGTCACAGGGGGCGGGAGAGACCCAGTACTTC.

A note on this clonotype: This sequence may be a read error, since a much larger clone differs from it by one base. The chain combines TRBV27 with TRBJ1-5; a possible D gene is TRBD1 (6 bases). The CDR3 loop spans 15 amino acids. Germline V gene data show CDR1 as MNHEY and CDR2 as SMNVEV (reference sequence). The V gene lost 10 bases and the J gene lost 6 bases, with 22 bases spanning the gap. The CDR3: CAIYSEQGSFQPQHF. CDR3 DNA sequence: TGTGCCATATACTCCGAACAGGGCTCGTTTCAGCCCCAGCATTTT.

J is TRBJ1-1 and V is TRBV7-9, with TRBD1 as a possible D gene (6 bases). CDR1 is SEHNR, CDR2 FQNEAQ, per germline (reference sequence). The CDR3 runs 16 residues. Trimming removed 5 bases at V and 1 base at J, with 17 bases between. CDR3 loop: CASSNNRAGWNTEAFF. Written as DNA, the CDR3 is TGTGCCAGCAGCAACAACAGGGCAGGATGGAACACTGAAGCTTTCTTT.

Ten or more counts support this clonotype. This sequence joins TRBV4-3 and TRBJ2-7; D uncertain. This CDR3 region has 16 residues. Germline CDR1 reads LGHNA; CDR2 reads YSLEER. V was clipped by 0 bases and J by 2 bases, with 14 bases between them. CDR3 protein: CASSQDSRIFAYEQYF. As DNA, the CDR3 is TGCGCCAGCAGCCAAGATAGTCGCATATTCGCCTACGAGCAGTACTTC.

The chain recombines TRBV7-9 with TRBJ2-7; D may be TRBD1 or TRBD2 (5 bases each). The germline V gene has CDR1 SEHNR and CDR2 FQNEAQ (reference sequence). Trimming removed 2 bases from V and 1 base from J, with 12 bases in between. The CDR3 length is 15 residues. The CDR3 reads CASSLKGRESYEQYV. DNA of the CDR3: TGTGCCAGCAGCTTAAAGGGCAGGGAGTCCTACGAGCAGTACGTC.

This clonotype was seen many times. The chain has TRBV5-1 and TRBJ2-2, with D possibly TRBD2 on 5 matching bases. This CDR3 spans 16 amino acids. V gave up 0 bases and J gave up 4 bases, with 13 bases separating them. Germline V CDR1 and CDR2: SGHRS, YFSETQ. The CDR3 reads CASSLAVDGLTGELFF. The CDR3 DNA reads as TGCGCCAGCAGCTTGGCGGTGGATGGACTCACCGGGGAGCTGTTTTTT.

In its sample, this clonotype was seen a few times. This chain joins TRBV20-1 and TRBJ1-1; no clear D. The CDR3 is 12 amino acids. V lost 3 bases and J lost 3, with 8 bases in between. CDR1 is DFQATT and CDR2 is SNEGSKA in the germline V gene (reference sequence). The CDR3 protein is CSASLPHTEAFF. The CDR3 DNA reads TGCAGTGCTAGTTTACCGCACACTGAAGCTTTCTTT.

This chain joins TRBV7-3 and TRBJ2-6; 7 bases are shared with TRBD1. V lost 1 base, J lost 0 bases, and 6 bases stayed unmatched. Germline CDR1 and CDR2: SGHTA and FQGTGA. This CDR3 has 18 residues. CDR3 residues: CASSLIGTAFSGANVLTF. CDR3 coding DNA: TGTGCCAGCAGCTTAATAGGGACAGCTTTCTCTGGGGCCAACGTCCTGACTTTC.